One sample yielded the 9 T cell receptor beta chains listed below, sequenced in a study of a mutant IDH1 vaccine in newly diagnosed glioma. Sequencing used immunoSEQ multiplex PCR; TCRdb keeps in-frame clones, though not all of them. Seen here are 65,000 or so clones, 70% to 90% observed once, and the top ten hold about 4.1%. Time point described: week 23, last vaccination. Vaccination comprised doses that each held 300 ug of mutant IDH1 20-mer peptide, plus topical imiquimod. These TCRs' antigens remain unknown. The sample was PBMCs, taken from a glioma patient whose treatment included an IDH1 peptide vaccine. These receptors were taken from a man under 40 with glioma.

The V gene is TRBV6-5, the J gene TRBJ2-5; D may be TRBD2 (6 bases). The germline gives CDR1 MNHEY, CDR2 SVGAGI. Trimming cost V 6 bases and J 1 base, with 9 bases left between them. The CDR3 runs to 13 residues. In DNA, the CDR3 is TGTGCCAGCAGGGCGGGGTCCCAAGAGACCCAGTACTTC. As protein: CASRAGSQETQYF.

The chain combines TRBV19 with TRBJ2-1; 8 bases map to TRBD1. CDR1 is LNHDA, CDR2 SQIVND, per germline (reference sequence). CDR3 size: 16 residues. V shed 3 bases, J shed 9 bases, and the junction held 13 bases outside the gene matches. The CDR3 spells CASSILGTGISGEQFF. CDR3 nucleotides: TGTGCCAGTAGTATCCTCGGGACAGGCATATCTGGTGAGCAGTTCTTC.

The chain has TRBV18 and TRBJ1-5; D is unclear. V dropped 2 bases and J dropped 2 bases, with 10 bases sitting between them. The CDR3 has 15 residues. Germline CDR1 reads KGHSH; CDR2 reads LQKENI. CDR3 in amino acids: CASSPEGFGNQPQHF. In nucleotides, the CDR3 is TGTGCCAGCTCACCAGAGGGATTCGGCAATCAGCCCCAGCATTTT.

CDR3 in amino acids: CASSPPTGEKLFF. The CDR3 DNA follows: TGTGCCAGCAGTCCGCCCACAGGGGAGAAACTGTTTTTT. The chain employs TRBV27 and TRBJ1-4; the match to TRBD1 covers 7 bases. CDR3 length: 13 amino acids. Germline V gives CDR1 MNHEY, CDR2 SMNVEV (reference sequence). The trim removed 5 bases at V and 11 bases at J, leaving 8 bases unmatched.

This sequence joins TRBV28 and TRBJ1-1, with a tentative D call TRBD1 (5 bases). The CDR3 extends over 14 amino acids. The V gene's germline CDR1 is MDHEN and CDR2 SYDVKM. Trimming stripped 10 bases from V and 5 bases from J, with 20 bases between. This CDR3 reads CATSPPGSPTEAFF. Here the CDR3 DNA reads TGTGCCACCTCGCCACCAGGGAGTCCGACTGAAGCTTTCTTT.

CDR3 coding DNA: TGTGCCAGCAGCTTCAAACGTATCTCGGAACAGGATTCACCCCTCCACTTT. The encoded protein is CASSFKRISEQDSPLHF. The V gene is TRBV5-4, the J gene TRBJ1-6, with D possibly being TRBD1 (5 bases). In germline, CDR1 is SGHNT, CDR2 YYREEE (reference sequence). The CDR3 is 17 amino acids. V was clipped by 2 bases and J by 8 bases, with 20 bases between them. The whole variable domain, filled in from reference TRBV5-4 and TRBJ1-6, reads ETGVTQSPTHLIKTRGQQVTLRCSSQSGHNTVSWYQQALGQGPQFIFQYYREEENGRGNFPPRFSGLQFPNYSSELNVNALELDDSALYLCASSFKRISEQDSPLHFGNGTRLTVT.

This sequence joins TRBV30 and TRBJ1-2; TRBD1 aligns across 8 bases. The CDR3 totals 15 residues. Germline CDR1 GTSNPN, CDR2 SVGIG (reference sequence). J gave up 4 bases and V 0 bases, and 7 bases lay outside the gene matches. CDR3 region: CAWSVMTGATYGYTF. The CDR3 DNA is TGTGCCTGGAGTGTCATGACAGGGGCGACCTATGGCTACACCTTC.

The J gene is TRBJ2-1, the V gene TRBV27, with TRBD2 matching over 11 bases. This CDR3 region has 19 residues. Germline V gives CDR1 MNHEY, CDR2 SMNVEV (reference sequence). V lost 4 bases and J lost 7; bases outside the gene matches: 18. The CDR3 loop is CASSSPLAGGPAVLNEQFF. The CDR3 DNA reads TGTGCCAGCAGTTCTCCTTTAGCGGGGGGGCCTGCTGTGTTGAATGAGCAGTTCTTC.

The chain recombines TRBV4-1 with TRBJ1-6; possibly TRBD1 for D (5 bases). Trimming cost V 4 bases and J 10 bases, with 20 bases left between them. The germline CDR1 and CDR2 sequences are MGHRA and YSYEKL. The CDR3 totals 16 residues. The CDR3 spells CASSLVGPGLGSPLHF. The CDR3 DNA follows: TGCGCCAGCAGCCTCGTAGGGCCAGGGTTAGGGTCACCCCTCCACTTT.